Frequency places the clone carrying this T cell receptor (beta chain) as medium-sized. This sample is drawn from a study of CXCR3-negative and CXCR3-positive naive CD8 T cells. Overall study: Roughly 1.5 +/- 0.3 million TRB reads came from each library, giving some 150 million in total.

This CDR3 contains 14 residues. Germline assignment: CDR1 MRHNA and CDR2 SNTAGT. Libraries were UMI-labeled 5' RACE TRB cDNA. Each CDR3 protein gets one entry in TCRdb, which reprocessed the 5' RACE reads and gives no DNA. The listing records tens of thousands of distinct CDR3 sequences. The TCR was taken from a human donor in good health. Some clones in this sample may be carry-over from other donors' samples. The sequenced sample was memory CD8+ T cells from blood. The V gene is TRBV6-4, the J gene TRBJ2-1; as DNA is missing, the TRBD2 call by TCRdb cannot be tested. CDR3 sequence: CASSEKAENNEQFF.